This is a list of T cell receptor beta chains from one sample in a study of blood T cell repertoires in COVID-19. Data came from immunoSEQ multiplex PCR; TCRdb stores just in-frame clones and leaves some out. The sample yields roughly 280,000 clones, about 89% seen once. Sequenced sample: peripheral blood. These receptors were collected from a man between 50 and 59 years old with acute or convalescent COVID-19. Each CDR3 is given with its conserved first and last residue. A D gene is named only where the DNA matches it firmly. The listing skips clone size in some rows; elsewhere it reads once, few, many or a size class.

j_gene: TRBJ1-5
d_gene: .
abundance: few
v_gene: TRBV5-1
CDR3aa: CASSLDSPNQPQHF
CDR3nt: TGCGCCAGCAGCTTGGACAGCCCGAATCAGCCCCAGCATTTT

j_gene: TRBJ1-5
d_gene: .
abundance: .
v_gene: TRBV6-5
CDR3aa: CATREEGRGNQPQHF
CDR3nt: TGTGCCACCCGGGAAGAGGGTAGGGGCAATCAGCCCCAGCATTTT

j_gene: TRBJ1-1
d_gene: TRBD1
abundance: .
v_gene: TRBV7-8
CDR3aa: CASSPGQGEAFF
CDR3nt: TGTGCCAGCAGCCCGGGACAGGGCGAAGCTTTCTTT

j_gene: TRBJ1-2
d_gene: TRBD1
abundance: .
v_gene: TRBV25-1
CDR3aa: CASSETGYGYTF
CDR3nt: TGTGCCAGCAGTGAGACAGGGTATGGCTACACCTTC

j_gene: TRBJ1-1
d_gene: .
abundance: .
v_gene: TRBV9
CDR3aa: CASSVGSGGAPTEAFF
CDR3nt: TGTGCCAGCAGCGTTGGTTCCGGTGGGGCCCCCACTGAAGCTTTCTTT

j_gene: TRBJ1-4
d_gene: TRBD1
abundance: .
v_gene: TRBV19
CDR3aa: CASTIRTGREKLFF
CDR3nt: TGTGCCAGTACTATCAGGACAGGGCGAGAAAAACTGTTTTTT

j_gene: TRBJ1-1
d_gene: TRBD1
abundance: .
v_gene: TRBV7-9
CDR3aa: CASSVPGQGAEAFF
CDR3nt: TGTGCCAGCAGCGTGCCGGGACAGGGGGCTGAAGCTTTCTTT

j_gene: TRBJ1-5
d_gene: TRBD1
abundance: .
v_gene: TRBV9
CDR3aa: CASSETGASNQPQHF
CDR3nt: TGTGCCAGCAGCGAGACAGGGGCTAGCAATCAGCCCCAGCATTTT

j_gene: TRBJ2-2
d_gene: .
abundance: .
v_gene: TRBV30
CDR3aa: CAWSVPAGELFF
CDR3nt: TGTGCCTGGAGTGTCCCCGCCGGGGAGCTGTTTTTT

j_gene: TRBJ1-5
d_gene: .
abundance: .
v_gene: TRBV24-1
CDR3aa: CATQDWGVEPQHF
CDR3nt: TGTGCCACCCAGGACTGGGGTGTGGAGCCCCAGCATTTT

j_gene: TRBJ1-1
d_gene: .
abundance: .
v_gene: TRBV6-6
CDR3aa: CASRRQMNTEAFF
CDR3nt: TGTGCCAGCCGGAGGCAGATGAACACTGAAGCTTTCTTT

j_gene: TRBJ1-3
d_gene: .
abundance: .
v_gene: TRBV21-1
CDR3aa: CASSIPAAGSGNTIYF
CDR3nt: TGTGCCAGCAGCATTCCTGCCGCAGGCTCTGGAAACACCATATATTTT

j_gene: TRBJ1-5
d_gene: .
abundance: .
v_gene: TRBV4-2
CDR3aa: CASSQGPGDNQPQHF
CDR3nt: TGTGCCAGCAGCCAAGGCCCAGGGGACAATCAGCCCCAGCATTTT

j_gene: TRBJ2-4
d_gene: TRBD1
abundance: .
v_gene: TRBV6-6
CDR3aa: CASTRRTGANIQYF
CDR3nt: TGTGCCAGCACCAGAAGGACAGGGGCAAACATTCAGTACTTC